The present TCR beta chain was sequenced within a study of OX40 agonist ivuxolimab in advanced cancers. Autoimmune disease history or systemic immunosuppression meant exclusion. TCRdb's copy holds only in-frame clones and misses some; the assay was immunoSEQ multiplex PCR. The repertoire holds several thousand clones, with roughly 80% as singletons. This sample comprised CD4+ or CD8+ T cells sorted from blood, obtained in a trial of the OX40 agonist ivuxolimab. The receptor's source is an adult with an advanced solid tumor such as melanoma, head and neck, liver or kidney cancer.

In DNA form, the CDR3 reads TGCGCCAGCAGCCTCGGACAGGGGGCATACGAGCAGTTCTTC. Its translation is CASSLGQGAYEQFF. The chain joins TRBV5-1 to TRBJ2-1; 11 positions match TRBD1. J was trimmed by 10 bases and V by 4 bases; bases with no gene match: 7. CDR1 is SGHRS and CDR2 is YFSETQ in the germline V gene. The CDR3 covers 14 residues.